The 13 T cell receptor beta chains presented below share a single source sample, sequenced in a study of CD8+CD57+ T cells in acquired aplastic anemia. The template used for profiling TCR beta VDJ and CDR3 was genomic DNA. MiXCR, run by TCRdb on the reads, gives a single entry per CDR3 protein. The sample includes about 40,000 distinct CDR3 sequences, 68% of them seen just once. The specimen sequenced was sorted CD4+, CD8+, or CD8+CD57+ T cells (not recorded which) from PBMCs. Every receptor here comes from a human donor in good health, serving as a control.

V and J are TRBV20-1 and TRBJ1-5; D perhaps matches TRBD1 (5 bases). Germline V gene sequence: CDR1 DFQATT, CDR2 SNEGSKA (reference sequence). This CDR3 spans 12 amino acids. V shed 4 bases and J shed 6 bases, with 10 bases lying between them. The CDR3: CSANQGPQPQHF. CDR3 DNA: TGCAGTGCTAACCAGGGCCCTCAGCCCCAGCATTTT.

At least ten counts were recorded for this clonotype. The chain employs TRBV6-2 or TRBV6-3 and TRBJ1-4; D may be TRBD1 (5 bases). Deletions cut 4 bases from V and 8 bases from J, with 14 bases between. In germline, CDR1 is MNHEY, CDR2 SVGEGT. The CDR3 is 14 amino acids. The CDR3 spells CASSSDRAEEKLFF. In DNA, the CDR3 is TGTGCCAGCAGTTCCGACAGAGCGGAGGAAAAACTGTTTTTT.

The table lists this clonotype with many counts. The CDR3 DNA reads as TGTGCCAGCAGTTTCAGGGGGGAGGGCGTTTACAATGAGCAGTTCTTC. This gives the protein CASSFRGEGVYNEQFF. V usage is TRBV12-3 or TRBV12-4 and J usage is TRBJ2-1; D may match TRBD1 or TRBD2 (7 bases each). There are 16 residues in the CDR3. Trimming removed 3 bases at V and 4 bases at J, with 16 bases between.

The genes are TRBV6-1 and TRBJ1-5, with D unclear. Germline assignment: CDR1 MNHNS and CDR2 SASEGT. The CDR3 loop spans 12 amino acids. V was pared by 10 bases and J by 2 bases, with 9 bases between. The CDR3 region is CATSTGNQPQHF. CDR3 DNA: TGTGCCACCTCGACCGGCAATCAGCCCCAGCATTTT.

This clonotype was detected only a few times. One junction end does not reproduce the germline sequence, and a read error may be involved. The chain joins TRBV7-3 to TRBJ2-1; D remains unclear. The germline V gene encodes CDR1 SGHTA and CDR2 FQGTGA. CDR3 size: 15 residues. The CDR3 DNA is TGTGCCTGCAGCTTAGAGGCGCGCTCCTACAATGGGCAGTTCTTC. Encoded protein: CACSLEARSYNGQFF.

This chain links TRBV9 with TRBJ1-2, with D possibly TRBD1 on 5 matching bases. This CDR3 has 14 residues. Germline CDR1 SGDLS, CDR2 YYNGEE. Trimming shortened V by 2 bases and J by 7 bases, and 15 bases separated the two germline ends. Here the CDR3 reads CASSVSFSGFGYTF. The CDR3 bases are TGTGCCAGCAGCGTCTCTTTCTCAGGGTTTGGCTACACCTTC.

The chain uses TRBV20-1 and TRBJ2-7; either TRBD1 or TRBD2 may supply D (6 bases each). V was clipped by 4 bases and J by 5 bases, with 9 bases between them. This CDR3 has 11 amino acids. Germline V gives CDR1 DFQATT, CDR2 SNEGSKA (reference sequence). The CDR3 nucleotides read TGCAGTGCTAACAGGGAGGACGAGCAGTACTTC. Protein product: CSANREDEQYF.

The rearrangement links TRBV10-3 to TRBJ1-1; D is unclear. CDR3 length: 12 residues. Germline CDR1 and CDR2: ENHRY and SYGVKD. Trimming left V 5 bases short and J 10 bases short, with 14 bases between. The CDR3 loop is CAISRPRTRAFF. In DNA form, the CDR3 reads TGTGCCATCAGTAGACCAAGGACGCGAGCTTTCTTT.

The gene calls are TRBV20-1 and TRBJ2-2, with D perhaps matching TRBD2 (5 bases). CDR3 length: 15 residues. Trimming removed 1 base at V and 0 bases at J, with 9 bases between. Germline V CDR1 and CDR2: DFQATT, SNEGSKA (reference sequence). The CDR3 protein is CSARGKGANTGELFF. As DNA, the CDR3 is TGCAGTGCTAGAGGTAAGGGAGCGAACACCGGGGAGCTGTTTTTT.

The gene calls are TRBV2 and TRBJ2-4; 10 bases fit TRBD1. With V trimmed by 11 bases and J by 9 bases, 16 bases remained unmatched. The CDR3 spans 15 residues. Germline V gene lookup returns CDR1 SNHLY and CDR2 FYNNEI. CDR3 coding DNA: TGTGCCGCCCCCCGACCGGGACAGGGGTTGGGCATTCAGTACTTC. It is translated as CAAPRPGQGLGIQYF.

V is TRBV7-8 and J is TRBJ2-1; 8 bases align to TRBD2. This CDR3 is built from 15 residues. The germline CDR1 and CDR2 sequences are SGHVS and FQNEAQ. V gave up 7 bases and J gave up 3 bases; unmatched junction bases: 8. CDR3 loop: CASTHLSGSYNEQFF. CDR3 DNA: TGTGCCAGCACCCACCTCAGCGGGAGCTACAATGAGCAGTTCTTC.

The CDR3 loop is CASSTGGHEQYF. CDR3 sequence (DNA): TGTGCCAGTAGTACAGGGGGCCACGAGCAGTACTTC. The rearrangement joins TRBV19 to TRBJ2-7, with 8 nucleotides matching TRBD1. Germline-derived CDR1 and CDR2 are LNHDA and SQIVND (reference sequence). The CDR3 consists of 12 residues. V trimming: 4 bases; J trimming: 5 bases; junction bases outside the gene matches: 1.

J is TRBJ2-7 and V is TRBV5-6; TRBD1 agrees at 7 bases. The CDR3 extends over 13 amino acids. V was clipped by 1 base and J by 4 bases; unmatched bases: 2. Germline assignment: CDR1 SGHDT and CDR2 YYEEEE. CDR3 in amino acids: CASSLNRGYEQYF. The CDR3 nucleotides read TGTGCCAGCAGCTTGAACAGGGGATACGAGCAGTACTTC.